A single sample gave rise to the 17 T cell receptor beta chains below, sequenced in a study of PD-1 blockade in classical Hodgkin lymphoma. Documented time point: cycle 4 day 1 (C4D1), after less than seven weeks of nivolumab. With no exception, relapse followed autologous stem cell transplantation in all patients, and brentuximab vedotin exposure varied. This table comes from immunoSEQ multiplex PCR, and its TCRdb copy is limited to in-frame clones, with some not included. Here the sample spans tens of thousands of clones, about 77% being singletons. Source: peripheral blood mononuclear cells (PBMCs), taken before the fourth cycle of nivolumab. These receptors were taken from a human donor with classical Hodgkin lymphoma.

The V call is TRBV29-1, the J call TRBJ2-6; 8 nucleotides agree with TRBD1. Per the germline V gene, CDR1 is SQVTM and CDR2 is ANQGSEA. V lost 7 bases and J lost 0; bases outside the gene matches: 11. This CDR3 comprises 17 residues. CDR3 sequence: CSARWTGLDSGANVLTF. CDR3 sequence (DNA): TGCAGCGCCAGGTGGACAGGGCTCGACTCTGGGGCCAACGTCCTGACTTTC.

This clone was observed a single time. J is TRBJ2-5 and V is TRBV30; possibly TRBD2 for D (6 bases). The CDR3 extends over 15 amino acids. Trimming shortened V by 5 bases and J by 2 bases, and 18 bases separated the two germline ends. The germline gives CDR1 GTSNPN, CDR2 SVGIG (reference sequence). CDR3 loop: CAWRPLRGSQETQYF. For the CDR3, the DNA is TGTGCCTGGCGGCCCTTGCGGGGTTCGCAAGAGACCCAGTACTTC.

The J gene is TRBJ1-2, the V gene TRBV28; perhaps TRBD1 as D (6 bases). This CDR3 is built from 16 residues. Per germline, CDR1 MDHEN and CDR2 SYDVKM. Trimming shortened V by 4 bases and J by 7 bases, and 22 bases separated the two germline ends. CDR3 bases: TGTGCCAGCAGTTCCCCCGCGGGGGCTCAGTATCTTGGCTACACCTTC. Translation gives CASSSPAGAQYLGYTF.

V is TRBV15 and J is TRBJ2-7; TRBD2 matches at 9 bases. Trimming cost V 0 bases and J 4 bases; bases outside gene matches: 7. Germline CDR1 is LNHNV and CDR2 is YYDKDF (reference sequence). The CDR3 is 16 residues long. The CDR3 spells CATSRDFAGGPYEQYF. The CDR3 bases are TGTGCCACCAGCAGAGATTTTGCGGGAGGGCCATACGAGCAGTACTTC.

Remarks on this clone: Sequence at one end of the junction differs from germline and may be a read error. V is TRBV7-2 and J is TRBJ2-3, with 7 positions matching TRBD2. This CDR3 contains 18 residues. Germline assignment: CDR1 SGHTA and CDR2 FQGNSA. The CDR3 bases are TGTGCCAGCAGCTTAGCGGCGAGCCTAGCGGCTCCCCGAGATGCGCAGTATTTT. Translated, it gives CASSLAASLAAPRDAQYF. Together with reference TRBV7-2 and TRBJ2-3, the CDR3 gives the full variable domain: GAGVSQSPSNKVTEKGKDVELRCDPISGHTALYWYRQSLGQGLEFLIYFQGNSAPDKSGLPSDRFSAERTGGSVSTLTIQRTQQEDSAVYLCASSLAASLAAPRDAQYFGPGTRLTVL.

The V and J genes are TRBV15 and TRBJ1-1; TRBD1 is a possible D gene (5 bases). CDR1 is LNHNV, CDR2 YYDKDF, per germline (reference sequence). This CDR3 has 17 amino acids. V was trimmed by 6 bases and J by 5 bases, leaving 25 bases between them. The DNA for the CDR3 is TGTGCCACCAGGGACTCGGGGCAATGGGTTTTTTTGACTGAAGCTTTCTTT. Residues: CATRDSGQWVFLTEAFF.

Of note for this clone: Additional DNA sequences in this sample encode the identical CDR3. The gene calls are TRBV7-8 and TRBJ1-2, with TRBD1 matching 9 bases. The V gene end was trimmed by 5 bases and the J gene end by 2 bases; junction bases not matched to a gene: 6. The CDR3 extends over 15 amino acids. Germline V gene data show CDR1 as SGHVS and CDR2 as FQNEAQ. Here the CDR3 reads CASSPRTGVNYGYTF. DNA for the CDR3: TGTGCCAGCAGCCCGAGGACAGGGGTAAACTATGGCTACACCTTC.

This clone appeared a few times. The chain recombines TRBV7-2 with TRBJ2-7; 11 bases line up with TRBD2. Germline loops: CDR1 SGHTA, CDR2 FQGNSA. This CDR3 is 14 amino acids long. After removal of 3 bases from V and 4 bases from J, the junction contained 2 bases not matched to a gene. The DNA of the CDR3 is TGTGCCAGCAGCTTCACTAGCGGGAGTTACGAGCAGTACTTC. Protein sequence: CASSFTSGSYEQYF. The full variable domain, in which reference TRBV7-2 and TRBJ2-7 provide the parts outside the CDR3, is GAGVSQSPSNKVTEKGKDVELRCDPISGHTALYWYRQSLGQGLEFLIYFQGNSAPDKSGLPSDRFSAERTGGSVSTLTIQRTQQEDSAVYLCASSFTSGSYEQYFGPGTRLTVT.

V is TRBV5-1 and J is TRBJ2-3; D call uncertain. Deletions cut 4 bases from V and 5 bases from J, with 5 bases between. The CDR3 is made up of 11 amino acids. Germline assignment: CDR1 SGHRS and CDR2 YFSETQ. The CDR3 region has the DNA TGCGCCAGCAGCGTGCTAGATACGCAGTATTTT. Translated: CASSVLDTQYF.

This clone was picked up a small number of times. This rearrangement joins TRBV7-2 to TRBJ2-5; 10 bases fit TRBD2. Trimming removed 3 bases from V and 9 bases from J; junction bases left unmatched: 13. This CDR3 is 16 amino acids long. CDR1 SGHTA and CDR2 FQGNSA come from the germline V gene. The CDR3 here is CASSFIGGSGGAAQYF. The CDR3 DNA is TGTGCCAGCAGCTTCATAGGCGGGAGCGGGGGGGCGGCCCAGTACTTC.

This rearrangement joins TRBV7-9 to TRBJ2-3, with D possibly TRBD1 on 5 matching bases. The CDR3 extends over 16 amino acids. The germline CDR1 and CDR2 sequences are SEHNR and FQNEAQ (reference sequence). Trimming pared 5 bases from V and 0 bases from J, leaving 15 bases between. Here the CDR3 DNA reads TGTGCCAGCAGCCTTCGACAGCGCCCTAGCACAGATACGCAGTATTTT. Translated: CASSLRQRPSTDTQYF.

This chain connects TRBV6-6 to TRBJ1-5; D remains unclear. Germline assignment: CDR1 MNHNY and CDR2 SVGAGI (reference sequence). Trimming left V 7 bases short and J 0 bases short, with 16 bases between. CDR3 length: 16 residues. DNA for the CDR3: TGTGCCAGCAAAAACTCCGATTATAATAGCAATCAGCCCCAGCATTTT. Encoded protein: CASKNSDYNSNQPQHF.

The CDR3 is CASSQSGGNTGELFF. As DNA, the CDR3 is TGTGCCAGCAGCCAGAGCGGGGGGAACACCGGGGAGCTGTTTTTT. The gene calls are TRBV4-2 and TRBJ2-2; 8 nucleotides line up with TRBD2. Germline V gene data show CDR1 as LGHNA and CDR2 as YNFKEQ. The CDR3 covers 15 residues. V dropped 3 bases and J dropped 1; count of bases not matched to a gene: 1.

The J gene is TRBJ2-7, the V gene TRBV11-2, with 9 bases that match TRBD2. V lost 1 base and J lost 7; bases outside the gene matches: 11. The germline CDR1 and CDR2 sequences are SGHAT and FQNNGV. The CDR3 is 16 amino acids. The CDR3 reads CASSLVSGRSTGEQYF. The CDR3 nucleotides read TGTGCCAGCAGCTTAGTTAGCGGGAGAAGCACGGGAGAGCAGTACTTC.

The chain is built from TRBV19 and TRBJ2-1, with 10 nucleotides matching TRBD2. CDR3 size: 11 residues. The trim removed 4 bases at V and 14 bases at J, leaving 2 bases unmatched. CDR1 LNHDA and CDR2 SQIVND come from the germline V gene (reference sequence). The chain's CDR3 is CASSTSGSEFF. CDR3 in DNA: TGTGCCAGTAGTACTAGCGGGAGTGAGTTCTTC.

CDR3 sequence reads: CASRKVRTNYGYTF. CDR3 coding DNA: TGTGCCAGCAGGAAGGTTAGAACTAACTATGGCTACACCTTC. This chain links TRBV6-5 with TRBJ1-2; D not resolved. V lost 6 bases and J lost 0, with 11 bases in between. CDR1 is MNHEY and CDR2 is SVGAGI in the germline V gene. The CDR3 has 14 residues.

The V call is TRBV7-2, the J call TRBJ2-3; 11 bases align to TRBD2. The germline V gene has CDR1 SGHTA and CDR2 FQGNSA. Trimming took 7 bases from V and 5 from J; bases not matched to a gene: 8. This CDR3 comprises 15 residues. CDR3 region: CASTVAGGIRDTQYF. The DNA of the CDR3 is TGTGCCAGCACCGTAGCGGGGGGGATCCGAGATACGCAGTATTTT.